A few counts support the clone carrying this TCR beta chain. Other DNA sequences of this sample code for an identical CDR3. This record belongs to a study of beta chain features in type 1 diabetes. Losses at the gene ends were 0 bases for V and 4 bases for J; bases not matched to a gene: 2. Per the germline V gene, CDR1 is SGDLS and CDR2 is YYNGEE. This CDR3 has 15 amino acids. Since all of the isolated RNA was reverse transcribed, expressed TCRB transcripts were what got sequenced. Produced via immunoSEQ multiplex PCR; TCRdb's table is partial and in-frame only. This table has approximately 330,000 clones, more than 9.5% appearing once. Purity exceeding 98% was reached by all sorted populations.

This rearrangement joins TRBV9 to TRBJ2-5; 11 bases are a match to TRBD2. Sequencing was done on a sample of naive CD4+ T cells from blood. This clonotype was obtained from a woman aged 30 to 39 in good health. CDR3 region: CASSVGLAGGETQYF. The CDR3 DNA reads as TGTGCCAGCAGCGTAGGGCTAGCGGGAGGAGAGACCCAGTACTTC.